Listed below are T cell receptor beta chains from one sample, sequenced in a study of shared clonotypes between healthy human individuals. Some clones are missing from TCRdb's copy, which holds only in-frame ones; the method was immunoSEQ multiplex PCR. The sample lists 660,000 or so clones; 90% to 97% were seen once. Specimen: naive CD8+ T cells sorted from blood. These receptor sequences come from a woman aged 25 to 45 in good health. CDR3s include the opening cysteine and the closing phenylalanine or tryptophan. The D gene is left open where the match is weak. Rows may omit the clone size; those that give it use once, few, many or a size class.

J,V,length,D,size,CDR3,DNA
TRBJ2-2,TRBV28,13,-,-,CASSFFYTGELFF,TGTGCCAGCAGTTTCTTCTACACCGGGGAGCTGTTTTTT
TRBJ1-1,TRBV9,14,TRBD1,-,CASSYVGGEVEAFF,TGTGCCAGCAGCTACGTAGGGGGCGAAGTTGAAGCTTTCTTT
TRBJ2-3,TRBV13,13,-,-,CASNLQGTDTQYF,TGTGCCAGCAACCTACAGGGAACAGATACGCAGTATTTT
TRBJ1-1,TRBV6-1,16,TRBD1,-,CASSEPDRILNTEAFF,TGTGCCAGCAGTGAACCGGACAGGATTTTGAACACTGAAGCTTTCTTT
TRBJ2-5,TRBV28,15,TRBD2,once,CASSGTFSGTETQYF,TGTGCCAGCAGTGGTACTTTTAGCGGGACGGAGACCCAGTACTTC
TRBJ1-5,TRBV27,13,-,-,CASSVTGYQPQHF,TGTGCCAGCAGTGTGACAGGCTATCAGCCCCAGCATTTT
TRBJ2-1,TRBV11-2,16,TRBD2,-,CASSPLAGGRINEQFF,TGTGCCAGCAGCCCCCTAGCGGGAGGGCGAATAAATGAGCAGTTCTTC
TRBJ2-4,TRBV10-1,15,-,-,CASRGVPLAKNIQYF,TGCGCCAGCAGGGGCGTCCCCCTAGCCAAAAACATTCAGTACTTC
TRBJ2-1,TRBV4-2,18,TRBD2,-,CASSQDGGGGGPYNEQFF,TGTGCCAGCAGCCAAGATGGGGGGGGTGGCGGCCCTTACAATGAGCAGTTCTTC
TRBJ1-1,TRBV23-1,14,-,-,CASSQSRLGTEAFF,TGCGCCAGCAGTCAATCCAGGCTGGGCACTGAAGCTTTCTTT
TRBJ2-3,TRBV5-6,17,-,once,CASSLGSRSGSADTQYF,TGTGCCAGCAGCTTGGGTTCTAGGTCCGGGAGTGCAGATACGCAGTATTTT
TRBJ1-1,TRBV27,15,-,once,CASSRYRGEVTEAFF,TGTGCCAGCAGTCGATATAGGGGCGAAGTCACTGAAGCTTTCTTT
TRBJ1-5,TRBV29-1,13,-,-,CSVRAEGNQPQHF,TGCAGCGTCCGGGCGGAAGGCAATCAGCCCCAGCATTTT
TRBJ2-5,TRBV27,17,-,-,CASSLSPSTGSQETQYF,TGTGCCAGCAGTTTATCCCCTTCGACAGGATCCCAAGAGACCCAGTACTTC
TRBJ1-1,TRBV19,15,TRBD1,-,CASSWSGTGGTEAFF,TGTGCCAGTAGTTGGTCGGGGACAGGGGGCACTGAAGCTTTCTTT
TRBJ2-1,TRBV7-6,17,TRBD2,-,CASSPGLAGGFDNEQFF,TGTGCCAGCAGCCCAGGACTAGCGGGAGGGTTCGACAATGAGCAGTTCTTC
TRBJ2-5,TRBV6-5,15,-,-,CASRLHDVDQETQYF,TGTGCCAGCAGGCTTCACGATGTTGACCAAGAGACCCAGTACTTC
TRBJ2-3,TRBV11-2,15,-,-,CASSPHRSSADTQYF,TGTGCCAGCAGCCCCCATCGATCTAGCGCAGATACGCAGTATTTT
TRBJ2-7,TRBV27,15,TRBD2,-,CASSSGTSGRGEQYF,TGTGCCAGCAGCTCCGGGACTAGCGGGAGGGGCGAGCAGTACTTC
TRBJ2-1,TRBV6-5,14,TRBD2,-,CASSSPGGGNEQFF,TGTGCCAGCAGCTCCCCGGGGGGGGGCAATGAGCAGTTCTTC
TRBJ2-1,TRBV28,14,TRBD2,once,CASSLGTSYNEQFF,TGTGCCAGCAGTTTGGGGACTAGCTACAATGAGCAGTTCTTC
TRBJ2-5,TRBV28,16,-,-,CASRPVFVGLGETQYF,TGTGCCAGCAGACCCGTGTTTGTGGGTTTGGGAGAGACCCAGTACTTC
TRBJ1-5,TRBV28,15,TRBD1,-,CASSRDSDSNQPQHF,TGTGCCAGCAGCCGGGACAGTGATAGCAATCAGCCCCAGCATTTT
TRBJ2-7,TRBV6-1,13,TRBD2,-,CASRAGLEGEQYF,TGTGCCAGCAGGGCAGGACTAGAAGGCGAGCAGTACTTC
TRBJ1-3,TRBV4-1,15,TRBD1,-,CASSQQTGNGNTIYF,TGCGCCAGCAGCCAACAGACAGGGAACGGAAACACCATATATTTT
TRBJ2-7,TRBV7-8,13,-,-,CASSLEEAFEQYF,TGTGCCAGCAGCTTAGAGGAGGCTTTCGAGCAGTACTTC
TRBJ2-7,TRBV4-1,16,-,-,CASSQALGRGPYEQYF,TGCGCCAGCAGCCAGGCTCTTGGGCGGGGGCCCTACGAGCAGTACTTC